A single T cell receptor (beta chain) is shown here with its context. Its cognate antigen is unknown. The sample is drawn from a study of T cell repertoires in cytomegalovirus infection. Deletions cut 10 bases from V and 5 bases from J, with 8 bases between. The CDR3 is 10 residues long. TCRdb passed the reads through MiXCR, listing each CDR3 protein once. The sample shows some 310,000 distinct CDR3 sequences, 20% to 30% of them seen only once. This TCR was recovered from a human donor in good health (CMV status not recorded). Some clones in this sample may be carry-over from other donors' samples. V usage is TRBV6-7 and J usage is TRBJ1-2; unclear D gene. TRBV6-7 is an ORF, and what it does is uncertain. This specimen was cultured PBMCs, taken from culture after CMV antigen stimulation. DNA for the CDR3: TGTGCCACCGCAGTATATGGCTACACCTTC. It encodes CATAVYGYTF.